This T cell receptor beta chain was recorded in a study of response to subunit inactivated influenza vaccine (dated by TCRdb to the late 2010s). The study in broad terms: Deep quantitative T cell receptor repertoire profiling was used in the study to track responses to a trivalent subunit inactivated influenza vaccine.

What the authors observed across the whole study: The authors proposed that each seasonal influenza vaccination may bring in only a limited number of new T cells.

The library came from RT-PCR. The sequencer was an Illumina HiSeq 2500. TCRdb applied fastp at Q25 and MiXCR to the public reads, then kept only in-frame beta chains. Records with the same CDR3 protein are collapsed into one entry carrying the most frequent genes and DNA. For this sample the table gives some 600,000 distinct CDR3 sequences, of which about 14% were detected only once. Roughly 7.2% of the sample is held by the ten biggest clonotypes. About this clonotype itself: It lacks a known antigen. Per-base qualities were not stored, and no clone one base away is much larger.

V loses 3 bases, J loses 1 base, and the germline ends lie 6 bases apart. From the cysteine through the phenylalanine, the CDR3 covers 13 amino acids. The entry retains the CDR3 DNA only, 39 bases that are in frame from base 1. CDR1 SEHNR and CDR2 FQNEAQ are derived from the germline V gene (reference sequence). The rearrangement joined TRBV7-9 to TRBJ1-1, with no D gene named confidently. The receptor's source is a man between 50 and 59 years old who received an inactivated influenza vaccine. Donor details come from another sample of the same person, matched by shared clones. The starting material was PBMCs from blood, obtained around 14 days before vaccination. CDR3 loop: CASSFGTNTEAFF. In nucleotides, the sequence is TGTGCCAGCAGCTTTGGCACGAACACTGAAGCTTTCTTT. Reference TRBV7-9 and TRBJ1-1 proteins supply the regions before and after the CDR3; the full variable domain is: DTGVSQNPRHKITKRGQNVTFRCDPISEHNRLYWYRQTLGQGPEFLTYFQNEAQLEKSRLLSDRFSAERPKGSFSTLEIQRTEQGDSAMYLCASSFGTNTEAFFGQGTRLTVV.